Presented here are 9 T cell receptor beta chains from one specimen sequenced in a study of T cells in pancreatic ductal adenocarcinoma (dated by TCRdb to about 2017). The selected pancreatic ductal adenocarcinoma patients had received surgery without neoadjuvant therapy. Library preparation employed the immunoSEQ multiplex PCR assay. What TCRdb holds here is the immuneACCESS table cut down to in-frame rearrangements. Part of the clones is not present; checked against another copy, under half of the missing clones reflect an unresolved V gene, and the others are unexplained. The sample has about 5,000 clones on record, roughly 88% of them singletons. Less than 6.5% of the sample lies in the top ten. Sequenced input: pancreatic tumor tissue. These receptors came from a human donor with pancreatic ductal adenocarcinoma.

V and J are TRBV19 and TRBJ1-2; D ambiguous. CDR3 length equals 15 residues. The V end was cut by 3 bases, the J end by 8 bases, with 19 bases between. Per the germline V gene, CDR1 is LNHDA and CDR2 is SQIVND (reference sequence). CDR3 nucleotide sequence: TGTGCCAGTAGTATCGGGCGTAACTCCTTCGAGGGCTACACCTTC. Its translation: CASSIGRNSFEGYTF.

The rearrangement links TRBV5-4 to TRBJ2-7, with 15 bases that match TRBD2. Germline V CDR1 and CDR2: SGHNT, YYREEE (reference sequence). Trimming at V came to 3 bases and at J to 6 bases, leaving 1 base not matched to a gene. The CDR3 runs to 14 residues. For the CDR3, the DNA is TGTGCCAGCAGCTGGACTAGCGGGAGGGGCGAGCAGTACTTC. It is translated as CASSWTSGRGEQYF.

This chain joins TRBV4-2 and TRBJ1-3; D perhaps matches TRBD1 (5 bases). The germline V gene encodes CDR1 LGHNA and CDR2 YNFKEQ. The CDR3 is made up of 19 amino acids. V was pared by 2 bases and J by 0 bases, with 20 bases between. CDR3: CASSQLVDPPGPSGNTIYF. The CDR3 nucleotides are TGTGCCAGCAGCCAATTAGTGGACCCACCGGGACCCTCTGGAAACACCATATATTTT.

Turning to this clone: Other DNA sequences in the same sample also yield this CDR3. The V call is TRBV6-5, the J call TRBJ2-5; no clear D. The germline CDR1 and CDR2 sequences are MNHEY and SVGAGI. The CDR3 spans 13 residues. V was pared by 2 bases and J by 5 bases, with 9 bases between. The CDR3 DNA is TGTGCCAGCAGTTACGGGGTTGAGGAGACCCAGTACTTC. This gives the protein CASSYGVEETQYF.

The chain is built from TRBV6-6 and TRBJ2-1; TRBD2 is a possible D gene (6 bases). Trimming stripped 5 bases from V and 4 bases from J, with 6 bases between. From germline, CDR1 is MNHNY and CDR2 SVGAGI (reference sequence). This CDR3 is 12 amino acids long. The CDR3 nucleotides are TGTGCCAGCAGTGGAGGGTACAATGAGCAGTTCTTC. This translates into CASSGGYNEQFF.

The V and J genes are TRBV12-5 and TRBJ2-6; weak D call: TRBD1 (5 bases). Trimming removed 5 bases at V and 5 bases at J, with 19 bases between. This CDR3 comprises 17 residues. Germline CDR1 reads LGHNT; CDR2 reads FRNRAP. The CDR3 DNA reads TGTGCTAGTGGTGGAGCTGCAGGACAAAGTCGGGCCAACGTCCTGACTTTC. Amino acids: CASGGAAGQSRANVLTF. Using reference TRBV12-5 and TRBJ2-6 for the parts outside the CDR3, the full variable domain is DARVTQTPRHKVTEMGQEVTMRCQPILGHNTVFWYRQTMMQGLELLAYFRNRAPLDDSGMPKDRFSAEMPDATLATLKIQPSEPRDSAVYFCASGGAAGQSRANVLTFGAGSRLTVL.

The genes are TRBV27 and TRBJ1-2; D possibly corresponds to TRBD1 (6 bases). Germline CDR1 MNHEY, CDR2 SMNVEV (reference sequence). V was clipped by 6 bases and J by 8 bases, with 25 bases between them. This CDR3 has 16 amino acids. The DNA of the CDR3 is TGTGCCAGCAGATCAATTACAGGGTCCGGAGTGCAGGGCTACACCTTC. This encodes CASRSITGSGVQGYTF.

This clone is large. This chain joins TRBV19 and TRBJ1-2; 7 bases map to TRBD1. V shed 4 bases, J shed 8 bases, and the junction held 10 bases outside the gene matches. The germline V gene has CDR1 LNHDA and CDR2 SQIVND (reference sequence). The CDR3 length is 14 residues. CDR3 amino acids: CASSSPGQVRGYTF. Written as DNA, the CDR3 is TGTGCCAGTAGTAGCCCTGGACAGGTTAGAGGCTACACCTTC.

The chain joins TRBV28 to TRBJ2-7; D unresolved. Germline V gene data show CDR1 as MDHEN and CDR2 as SYDVKM. The CDR3 has 15 amino acids. V dropped 6 bases and J dropped 0 bases, with 15 bases sitting between them. This CDR3 is CASRNWTSFSYEQYF. The CDR3 region has the DNA TGTGCCAGCAGGAATTGGACGTCTTTCTCCTACGAGCAGTACTTC.